The 9 T cell receptor beta chains reported below all come from one sample, sequenced in a study of blood T cell repertoires in COVID-19. Clones were sequenced by immunoSEQ multiplex PCR, and TCRdb holds only the in-frame ones, with some missing. The sample shows some 16,000 clones, roughly 90% of them seen only once. Input material: peripheral blood. Receptors originate from a human donor in a cohort sampled during active COVID-19.

This clone appeared once. This chain joins TRBV5-8 and TRBJ1-5; D perhaps matches TRBD1 (5 bases). Germline V gene lookup returns CDR1 SGHTS and CDR2 YDEGEE. This CDR3 contains 13 residues. V was trimmed by 4 bases and J by 5 bases, leaving 10 bases between them. The CDR3: CASSLRGDQPQHF. In DNA, the CDR3 is TGTGCCAGCAGCCTAAGGGGCGATCAGCCCCAGCATTTT.

V is TRBV30 and J is TRBJ1-2, with D possibly matching TRBD1 (6 bases). CDR1 is GTSNPN and CDR2 is SVGIG in the germline V gene (reference sequence). The CDR3 runs to 13 residues. Trimming removed 3 bases from V and 8 bases from J, with 16 bases in between. CDR3 sequence reads: CAWREQGFEGYTF. DNA for the CDR3: TGTGCCTGGAGGGAACAGGGATTCGAGGGCTACACCTTC.

The rearrangement uses TRBV27 and TRBJ2-7; perhaps TRBD2 as D (5 bases). Germline CDR1 and CDR2: MNHEY and SMNVEV (reference sequence). The length of the CDR3 is 15 residues. V gave up 5 bases and J gave up 1 base, with 15 bases separating them. The CDR3 nucleotides are TGTGCCAGCAGTCCCCACCCTGGACTTTCCTACGAGCAGTACTTC. Encoded protein: CASSPHPGLSYEQYF.

The chain is built from TRBV7-8 and TRBJ2-7; 7 nucleotides line up with TRBD1. The CDR3 spans 14 residues. V dropped 4 bases and J dropped 1; count of bases not matched to a gene: 4. Per the germline V gene, CDR1 is SGHVS and CDR2 is FQNEAQ. The CDR3 reads CASSWTGGSYEQYF. The DNA of the CDR3 is TGTGCCAGCAGCTGGACAGGAGGATCCTACGAGCAGTACTTC.

The chain carries TRBV5-1 and TRBJ1-2; maybe TRBD1 (6 bases). Trimming shortened V by 4 bases and J by 2 bases, and 9 bases separated the two germline ends. The CDR3 is made up of 13 amino acids. Germline lookup yields CDR1 SGHRS and CDR2 YFSETQ. For the CDR3, the DNA is TGCGCCAGCAGCCCTACAGGGAACTATGGCTACACCTTC. Translating it yields CASSPTGNYGYTF.

The chain recombines TRBV28 with TRBJ2-3; D gene uncertain. CDR1 and CDR2 (germline): MDHEN, SYDVKM. Trimming pared 4 bases from V and 1 base from J, leaving 3 bases between. The CDR3 consists of 12 residues. CDR3 sequence (DNA): TGTGCCAGCAGTTCAGGCACAGATACGCAGTATTTT. It yields the protein CASSSGTDTQYF.

This chain joins TRBV5-1 and TRBJ2-2; possible D gene TRBD1, 6 bases. The CDR3 spans 17 residues. Germline V gene data show CDR1 as SGHRS and CDR2 as YFSETQ. Trimming removed 5 bases from V and 0 bases from J, with 17 bases in between. The CDR3 protein is CASRDLTGTPNTGELFF. Here the CDR3 DNA reads TGCGCCAGCAGGGACCTTACAGGGACCCCGAACACCGGGGAGCTGTTTTTT.

V and J are TRBV24-1 and TRBJ1-2; 8 bases map to TRBD1. The CDR3 has 16 amino acids. The trim removed 3 bases at V and 3 bases at J, leaving 8 bases unmatched. Germline-derived CDR1 and CDR2 are KGHDR and SFDVKD. In nucleotides, the CDR3 is TGTGCCACCAGTGATCCCTCCCGGGGACAGGACTATGGCTACACCTTC. Translating gives CATSDPSRGQDYGYTF.

This clone turned up a few times. This rearrangement joins TRBV2 to TRBJ2-7; the match to TRBD1 covers 7 bases. From germline, CDR1 is SNHLY and CDR2 FYNNEI. V dropped 1 base and J dropped 7; count of bases not matched to a gene: 10. The CDR3 covers 15 residues. For the CDR3, the DNA is TGTGCCAGCAGTGAAGAGGGGGCCGGGATCCTGGAGCAGTACTTC. The encoded protein is CASSEEGAGILEQYF.